Each of the 16 T cell receptor beta chains below was sequenced from the same sample in a study of PD-1 blockade in classical Hodgkin lymphoma (dated by TCRdb to the early 2020s). The library was made by the immunoSEQ multiplex PCR assay. Here the immuneACCESS table is served through TCRdb, limited to in-frame sequences with V and J called. Missing clones are a known gap in these copies; in checked studies unresolved V genes cover under half, and the rest lacks a known reason. The sample table shows 10,000 to 15,000 clones, and 65% to 80% are seen once. Around a quarter of the sample lies in the top ten. Sample time point, as interpreted from the label and publication: cycle 1 day 1 (C1D1), immediately before nivolumab initiation. Every trial patient had relapsed following autologous stem cell transplantation, and prior brentuximab vedotin exposure was what differed among cohorts A, B and C. Using a Miltenyi CD8+ T cell isolation kit, CD8+ T cells were purified from thawed PBMCs through magnetic negative selection.

Material: CD8+ T cells from blood, obtained at baseline. Source of these receptors: a human donor with classical Hodgkin lymphoma.

The V and J genes are TRBV7-9 and TRBJ2-1, with 9 bases that match TRBD2. Unmatched junction bases numbered 12, after V lost 5 bases and J lost 13 bases. This CDR3 is built from 14 residues. Germline V gene data show CDR1 as SEHNR and CDR2 as FQNEAQ (reference sequence). The CDR3, as DNA: TGTGCCAGCAGCCCACTAGCGGGCCCCCCCGACCAGTTCTTC. Translation gives CASSPLAGPPDQFF.

This clone was observed a handful of times. The chain recombines TRBV5-8 with TRBJ1-5, with 8 bases matching TRBD1. V was pared by 3 bases and J by 4 bases, with 3 bases of the junction left unmatched. Germline values: CDR1 SGHTS, CDR2 YDEGEE. CDR3 length equals 14 residues. The CDR3 here is CASSYRTGNQPQHF. In DNA, the CDR3 is TGTGCCAGCAGCTATAGGACAGGGAATCAGCCCCAGCATTTT.

This chain uses TRBV9 with TRBJ2-2; D remains unclear. This CDR3 spans 13 amino acids. The germline CDR1 and CDR2 sequences are SGDLS and YYNGEE. Trimming shortened V by 0 bases and J by 5 bases, and 5 bases separated the two germline ends. The CDR3 loop is CASSVGVTGELFF. CDR3 in DNA: TGTGCCAGCAGCGTAGGGGTTACCGGGGAGCTGTTTTTT. Full variable domain (missing parts from reference TRBV9 and TRBJ2-2): DSGVTQTPKHLITATGQRVTLRCSPRSGDLSVYWYQQSLDQGLQFLIQYYNGEERAKGNILERFSAQQFPDLHSELNLSSLELGDSALYFCASSVGVTGELFFGEGSRLTVL.

The sample holds one count of this clone. V usage is TRBV6-4 and J usage is TRBJ2-3; TRBD2 matches at 9 bases. The V gene's germline CDR1 is MRHNA and CDR2 SNTAGT. This CDR3 region has 15 residues. V was clipped by 3 bases and J by 2 bases; unmatched bases: 3. CDR3 sequence reads: CASSESGGSTDTQYF. CDR3 bases: TGTGCCAGCAGTGAAAGCGGGGGGTCCACAGATACGCAGTATTTT.

The chain employs TRBV20-1 and TRBJ2-3; TRBD2 might be the D (5 bases). This CDR3 has 11 residues. Trimming cost V 6 bases and J 5 bases, with 9 bases left between them. Germline V gene data show CDR1 as DFQATT and CDR2 as SNEGSKA (reference sequence). The CDR3 DNA sequence: TGCAGTGCCAGCGAGGGAGATACGCAGTATTTT. This encodes CSASEGDTQYF.

The rearrangement joins TRBV5-1 to TRBJ2-7; 15 bases match TRBD2. The length of the CDR3 is 15 residues. The germline V gene encodes CDR1 SGHRS and CDR2 YFSETQ. J gave up 5 bases and V 0 bases, and 0 bases lay outside the gene matches. This CDR3 is CASSLGTSGGDEQYF. CDR3 nucleotide sequence: TGCGCCAGCAGCTTGGGGACTAGCGGGGGGGACGAGCAGTACTTC.

This chain joins TRBV27 and TRBJ2-2, with D possibly being TRBD1 (5 bases). The CDR3 contains 11 residues. Germline CDR1 reads MNHEY; CDR2 reads SMNVEV (reference sequence). V shed 4 bases and J shed 9 bases, with 6 bases lying between them. As DNA, the CDR3 is TGTGCCAGCAGTTCAGGGTGGGAGCTGTTTTTT. It codes for CASSSGWELFF.

The gene calls are TRBV4-3 and TRBJ1-1; perhaps TRBD1 as D (6 bases). Trimming shortened V by 0 bases and J by 4 bases, and 9 bases separated the two germline ends. The CDR3 is made up of 14 amino acids. The V gene's germline CDR1 is LGHNA and CDR2 YSLEER. CDR3 amino acids: CASSQDEGGTEAFF. DNA of the CDR3: TGCGCCAGCAGCCAAGATGAAGGGGGCACTGAAGCTTTCTTT.

The chain recombines TRBV7-2 with TRBJ2-7; TRBD1 agrees at 8 bases. This CDR3 comprises 13 residues. Unmatched junction bases numbered 4, after V lost 3 bases and J lost 6 bases. Germline values: CDR1 SGHTA, CDR2 FQGNSA. The CDR3 sequence: CASSLTTGGEQYF. The CDR3 DNA reads TGTGCCAGCAGCTTGACAACAGGGGGCGAGCAGTACTTC.

This clone was recorded a few times. The DNA of the CDR3 is TGTGCCAGCAGTTACTCGACGGGGAGTGAAGCTTTCTTT. It specifies CASSYSTGSEAFF. This rearrangement joins TRBV6-5 to TRBJ1-1; D not certain. V lost 0 bases, J lost 7 bases, and 9 bases lay in between. The V gene's germline CDR1 is MNHEY and CDR2 SVGAGI. This CDR3 comprises 13 residues.

This rearrangement joins TRBV7-6 to TRBJ2-1; 8 bases line up with TRBD1. The germline gives CDR1 SGHVS, CDR2 FNYEAQ. The V gene end was trimmed by 4 bases and the J gene end by 8 bases; junction bases not matched to a gene: 7. CDR3 length: 14 amino acids. The CDR3 loop is CASSWAGGMDEQFF. The CDR3 DNA reads TGTGCCAGCAGCTGGGCAGGGGGCATGGATGAGCAGTTCTTC.

This clone has more than one count but fewer than ten. The J gene is TRBJ2-7, the V gene TRBV13; D not certain. The CDR3 covers 13 residues. Trimming shortened V by 1 base and J by 0 bases, and 4 bases separated the two germline ends. The V gene's germline CDR1 is PRHDT and CDR2 FYEKMQ (reference sequence). The CDR3 DNA reads as TGTGCCAGCAGCTTAGACAGCTCCTACGAGCAGTACTTC. Translating gives CASSLDSSYEQYF.

This rearrangement joins TRBV6-6 to TRBJ1-2, with TRBD1 matching 7 bases. The V gene's germline CDR1 is MNHNY and CDR2 SVGAGI (reference sequence). The CDR3 is 13 amino acids. The junction had 4 bases not matched to a gene; V was cut back by 3 bases and J by 6 bases. The CDR3 DNA reads TGTGCCAGCAGTTATTCAGGGGGAGATGGCTACACCTTC. Residues: CASSYSGGDGYTF.

In its sample, this clone was seen a few times. The chain recombines TRBV6-5 with TRBJ1-2, with 7 bases that match TRBD1. CDR3 length: 14 residues. V was clipped by 4 bases and J by 6 bases; unmatched bases: 8. Germline CDR1 is MNHEY and CDR2 is SVGAGI. CDR3 residues: CASSSQGGSDGYTF. The CDR3 nucleotides are TGTGCCAGCAGTTCCCAGGGGGGGAGCGATGGCTACACCTTC.

The chain employs TRBV7-6 and TRBJ2-3, with 7 bases lining up with TRBD1. Germline CDR1 is SGHVS and CDR2 is FNYEAQ. J lost 2 bases, V lost 5 bases, and 10 bases had no gene match. The CDR3 loop spans 16 amino acids. CDR3 bases: TGTGCCAGCAGCCCCGGACAGGAGATTCCCACAGATACGCAGTATTTT. Amino acids: CASSPGQEIPTDTQYF.

The V call is TRBV28, the J call TRBJ2-1; tentatively, D is TRBD2 (6 bases). Trimming pared 3 bases from V and 6 bases from J, leaving 9 bases between. The V gene's germline CDR1 is MDHEN and CDR2 SYDVKM. CDR3 length: 13 residues. CDR3: CASSLGGANEQFF. CDR3 coding DNA: TGTGCCAGCAGTTTGGGAGGTGCCAATGAGCAGTTCTTC. Complete variable domain (other parts from reference TRBV28 and TRBJ2-1): DVKVTQSSRYLVKRTGEKVFLECVQDMDHENMFWYRQDPGLGLRLIYFSYDVKMKEKGDIPEGYSVSREKKERFSLILESASTNQTSMYLCASSLGGANEQFFGPGTRLTVL.